Below are 4 T cell receptor beta chains sequenced from a single sample in a study of T-cell reconstitution after alpha-beta-depleted transplantation in children. Preparation of the TCRbeta library used unique molecular identifiers. TCRdb fed the PCR reads into MiXCR, producing one record per CDR3 protein. The sample includes hundreds of thousands of distinct CDR3 sequences, 15% to 20% of them seen just once. Here the sequenced sample was PBMCs, mostly from graft donor cells, taken 360 days after TCRalphabeta/CD19-depleted stem cell transplant. These receptors were obtained from a boy less than two years old who had a stem cell transplant for Wiskott-Aldrich syndrome, so the T cells may come from the graft donor.

The V and J genes are TRBV4-3 and TRBJ1-1; 8 nucleotides match TRBD1. This CDR3 region has 14 residues. CDR1 and CDR2 (germline): LGHNA, YSLEER. With V trimmed by 2 bases and J by 10 bases, 9 bases remained unmatched. CDR3 amino acids: CASSQSFQDRAAFF. The CDR3 coding sequence is TGCGCCAGCAGCCAATCCTTTCAGGACAGGGCAGCTTTCTTT.

The J gene is TRBJ2-7, the V gene TRBV20-1, with TRBD1 matching over 8 bases. The CDR3 runs 15 residues. V shed 1 base and J 3 bases; nucleotides not matched to a gene: 8. Per germline, CDR1 DFQATT and CDR2 SNEGSKA (reference sequence). The CDR3, as DNA: TGCAGTGCTAGAGGAACAGGGGGAATAGGCTACGAGCAGTACTTC. Protein: CSARGTGGIGYEQYF.

The gene calls are TRBV29-1 and TRBJ2-7, with TRBD2 identical over 9 bases. V trimming: 4 bases; J trimming: 4 bases; junction bases outside the gene matches: 17. CDR1 SQVTM and CDR2 ANQGSEA come from the germline V gene. The length of the CDR3 is 17 residues. As DNA, the CDR3 is TGCAGCGTTGCCAAAAGTTGGGACTTAGCGGGGGTATACGAGCAGTACTTC. Its protein is CSVAKSWDLAGVYEQYF.

This clonotype has a handful of counts. The chain links TRBV7-2 to TRBJ2-1, with 14 bases lining up with TRBD2. Germline V gene data show CDR1 as SGHTA and CDR2 as FQGNSA. Trimming cost V 6 bases and J 4 bases; bases outside gene matches: 20. CDR3 length equals 21 residues. Written as DNA, the CDR3 is TGTGCCAGCAGGCTGAGGACGGGACTAGCGGGAGTACTTTCGAGGTACAATGAGCAGTTCTTC. Translating gives CASRLRTGLAGVLSRYNEQFF.